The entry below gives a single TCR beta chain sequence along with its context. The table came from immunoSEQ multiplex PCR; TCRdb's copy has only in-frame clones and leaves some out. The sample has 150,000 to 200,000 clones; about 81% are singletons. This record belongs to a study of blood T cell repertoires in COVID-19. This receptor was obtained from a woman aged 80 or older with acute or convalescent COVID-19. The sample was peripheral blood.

In nucleotides, the CDR3 is TGTGCCAGCGGGCCCTACACCGGGGAGCTGTTTTTT. Its translation: CASGPYTGELFF. The V gene is TRBV7-3, the J gene TRBJ2-2; D uncertain. CDR1 is SGHTA and CDR2 is FQGTGA in the germline V gene. Deletions cut 8 bases from V and 3 bases from J, with 7 bases between. The CDR3 spans 12 residues.